Below, one T cell receptor beta chain is given with its context. Repertoires were generated with immunoSEQ multiplex PCR, while TCRdb's copy carries only in-frame clones and drops some. This sample carries 300,000 or so clones, about 85% of them seen once, and the ten largest clones take 4% to 5%. This CDR3 is built from 14 residues. V lost 1 base to trimming and J lost 2 bases, with 8 bases between them. Germline lookup yields CDR1 LNHDA and CDR2 SQIVND (reference sequence). This sample was taken from a study of blood T cell repertoires in COVID-19. The rearrangement uses TRBV19 and TRBJ2-5; maybe TRBD2 (5 bases). Sequenced material: peripheral blood. This clonotype originated in a woman aged 45-60 years with active or convalescent COVID-19. This chain's CDR3 is CASSIGTGQETQYF. DNA of the CDR3: TGTGCCAGTAGTATAGGGACGGGGCAAGAGACCCAGTACTTC.